The present T cell receptor beta chain was sequenced within a study of CD8 T cells in ankylosing spondylitis. This clonotype was recorded a few times. What it binds is unknown. CDR1 and CDR2 (germline): SEHNR, FQNEAQ (reference sequence). The CDR3 consists of 13 residues. Trimming cost V 1 base and J 2 bases, with 4 bases left between them. TCRdb reprocessed the 5' RACE reads via MiXCR and lists one record per CDR3 protein. The data contain a few hundred thousand distinct CDR3 sequences, 15% to 20% of them singletons. Findings of the study overall: Past research had described some motif variants in reactive arthritis synovial fluid and blood. Within ankylosing spondylitis blood, a TCR beta motif made up of under 10 highly homologous variants appeared to be characteristic.

The clonotype comes from a male donor with ankylosing spondylitis or in good health (not recorded which). The sequenced sample was blood, either unsorted or a sorted T cell fraction (not recorded which). J is TRBJ2-3 and V is TRBV7-9; D gene unclear. CDR3 nucleotides: TGTGCCAGCAGCTTAGACCCCACAGATACGCAGTATTTT. Its translation: CASSLDPTDTQYF. The whole variable domain, filled in from reference TRBV7-9 and TRBJ2-3, reads DTGVSQNPRHKITKRGQNVTFRCDPISEHNRLYWYRQTLGQGPEFLTYFQNEAQLEKSRLLSDRFSAERPKGSFSTLEIQRTEQGDSAMYLCASSLDPTDTQYFGPGTRLTVL.